This is a list of T cell receptor beta chains from one sample in a study of T cells in Graves' hyperthyroidism and ophthalmopathy. Using its own MiXCR run on the multiplex PCR reads, TCRdb lists one record per CDR3 protein. The table lists under 400,000 distinct CDR3 sequences, 15% to 20% of them singletons. Sequenced input: blood. The receptor source for this set is a woman aged 50 to 60 with Graves' hyperthyroidism. Each CDR3 is given with its conserved first and last residue. The D gene is left open where the match is weak. Size is omitted from some rows. Given values are once, few, many or a class for expanded clones.

few | NA | TRBJ2-2 | TRBV5-5 | CASSPRAGELFF | TGTGCCAGCAGCCCTAGGGCCGGGGAGCTGTTTTTT
NA | NA | TRBJ1-5 | TRBV19 | CASSIVAGYQPQHF | TGTGCCAGTAGTATAGTGGCAGGATATCAGCCCCAGCATTTT
once | TRBD2 | TRBJ2-7 | TRBV7-9 | CASSTGPGLSTYNEQYF | TGTGCCAGCAGTACTGGCCCGGGACTATCGACCTACAATGAGCAGTACTTC
NA | TRBD2 | TRBJ2-1 | TRBV6-2/TRBV6-3 | CATGTSRDNEQFF | TGTGCCACAGGGACTAGCAGAGACAATGAGCAGTTCTTC
many | TRBD2 | TRBJ2-2 | TRBV30 | CAWTHGGYGAGELFF | TGTGCCTGGACCCACGGGGGGTACGGCGCCGGGGAGCTGTTTTTT
few | NA | TRBJ2-2 | TRBV5-5 | CASSLAPVPGELFF | TGTGCCAGCAGCTTGGCCCCCGTGCCGGGGGAGCTGTTTTTT
few | NA | TRBJ2-5 | TRBV20-1 | CSARESAKLRETQYF | TGCAGTGCTAGAGAGTCGGCCAAACTGAGGGAGACCCAGTACTTC
few | TRBD2 | TRBJ2-5 | TRBV7-8 | CASSHLTPGLAAELAQYF | TGTGCCAGCAGCCACCTCACTCCGGGACTAGCGGCAGAGTTGGCCCAGTACTTC
NA | NA | TRBJ2-7 | TRBV12-3/TRBV12-4 | CASSFRSEAYEQYF | TGTGCCAGCAGTTTTCGTAGTGAGGCCTACGAGCAGTACTTC
NA | NA | TRBJ2-3 | TRBV12-5 | CASGGEGNTQYF | TGTGCTAGTGGGGGCGAGGGGAATACGCAGTATTTT
NA | NA | TRBJ1-4 | TRBV6-1 | CASTIRQRNEKLFF | TGTGCCAGCACCATAAGGCAGAGAAATGAAAAACTGTTTTTT
few | NA | TRBJ1-1 | TRBV11-1 | CASSFTGMNTEAFF | TGTGCCAGCAGCTTCACAGGGATGAACACTGAAGCTTTCTTT
few | NA | TRBJ1-1 | TRBV27 | CASSFSWAAGMNTEAFF | TGTGCCAGCAGTTTTTCGTGGGCGGCGGGCATGAACACTGAAGCTTTCTTT
few | NA | TRBJ2-5 | TRBV10-3 | CAISADRKETQYF | TGTGCCATCAGTGCAGACAGAAAAGAGACCCAGTACTTC
NA | NA | TRBJ2-5 | TRBV6-6 | CASSYGGSGQETQYF | TGTGCCAGCAGTTACGGGGGTAGCGGACAAGAGACCCAGTACTTC
few | NA | TRBJ1-5 | TRBV7-9 | CASSPPGGQGYDQPQHF | TGTGCCAGCAGCCCCCCGGGGGGGCAGGGTTATGATCAGCCCCAGCATTTT
many | TRBD2 | TRBJ2-3 | TRBV20-1 | CSARDWTSPDTQYF | TGCAGTGCTAGAGATTGGACTAGCCCAGATACGCAGTATTTT
NA | NA | TRBJ2-2 | TRBV12-3/TRBV12-4 | CASSTYRNTGELFF | TGTGCCAGCAGTACGTACAGGAACACCGGGGAGCTGTTTTTT
NA | NA | TRBJ2-5 | TRBV5-1 | CASSLAASSVRTQYF | TGCGCCAGCAGCTTGGCCGCCAGTTCGGTCAGGACCCAGTACTTC
few | TRBD1 | TRBJ2-7 | TRBV28 | CASSLSRQGNEQYF | TGTGCCAGCAGTCTATCCCGACAGGGCAACGAGCAGTACTTC
NA | NA | TRBJ1-1 | TRBV6-1 | CASRPRRDLGEAFF | TGTGCCAGCAGACCGAGGAGGGATCTCGGGGAAGCTTTCTTT
many | NA | TRBJ1-1 | TRBV3-1 | CASSQALTGKNTEAFF | TGTGCCAGCAGCCAGGCTTTAACAGGAAAGAACACTGAAGCTTTCTTT
NA | NA | TRBJ2-2 | TRBV19 | CASSIAGTQTGELFF | TGTGCCAGTAGCATTGCCGGGACTCAGACCGGGGAGCTGTTTTTT
many | NA | TRBJ1-1 | TRBV13 | CASSLDRAMNTEAFF | TGTGCCAGCAGCTTAGACAGGGCGATGAACACTGAAGCTTTCTTT
NA | NA | TRBJ1-5 | TRBV6-1 | CASSTLTGRNQPQHF | TGTGCCAGCAGTACCCTGACAGGACGCAATCAGCCCCAGCATTTT
NA | NA | TRBJ2-7 | TRBV9 | CASSVGGGLNYEQYF | TGTGCCAGCAGCGTAGGGGGAGGACTCAACTACGAGCAGTACTTC
many | TRBD1 | TRBJ1-1 | TRBV20-1 | CSATNTGGLNTEAFF | TGCAGTGCTACCAATACAGGGGGCTTGAACACTGAAGCTTTCTTT
few | NA | TRBJ2-1 | TRBV20-1 | CRAKAANEQFF | TGCAGGGCAAAGGCGGCGAATGAGCAGTTCTTC